This T cell receptor (beta chain) is from a study of T-cell reconstitution after alpha-beta-depleted transplantation in children. Points from the study as a whole: Surviving recipient T cells and thymic progenitors produced the high day-60 TCRbeta diversity seen in some patients. A year post-transplant, T-cell counts and diversity derived mostly from newly produced T cells. Several hundred expanded graft clones reportedly were the source of alpha-beta T cells about two months after transplant.

Turning to this clonotype: The antigen remains undetermined. A much larger clonotype is one base distant, so this may be a read error.

Germline loops: CDR1 LGHNT, CDR2 FRNRAP. V lost 7 bases, J lost 0 bases, and 8 bases lay in between. This CDR3 has 13 amino acids. It was with unique molecular identifiers that the TCRbeta library was prepared. From the PCR reads, TCRdb called clonotypes with MiXCR, one entry per CDR3 protein. The repertoire consists of 400,000 to 450,000 distinct CDR3 sequences, with around two fifths occurring once and the leading ten covering approximately 25%. The clonotype was recovered from a girl aged 2-15 years with aplastic anemia, due to receive a stem cell transplant. The chain joins TRBV12-5 to TRBJ2-3, with D possibly TRBD1 on 6 matching bases. The input for sequencing was PBMCs, taken before TCRalphabeta/CD19-depleted stem cell transplant. The CDR3 nucleotides are TGTGCTAGTGCCGGGACAAGCACAGATACGCAGTATTTT. This sequence encodes CASAGTSTDTQYF. The complete variable domain, with remaining parts taken from reference TRBV12-5 and TRBJ2-3, reads DARVTQTPRHKVTEMGQEVTMRCQPILGHNTVFWYRQTMMQGLELLAYFRNRAPLDDSGMPKDRFSAEMPDATLATLKIQPSEPRDSAVYFCASAGTSTDTQYFGPGTRLTVL.